These 27 T cell receptor beta chains were sequenced from one sample in a study of blood T cell repertoires in COVID-19. Measured with immunoSEQ multiplex PCR; TCRdb has only the in-frame clones, and not every one. The data hold 400,000 to 500,000 clones, with approximately 91% observed a single time. Sequenced: PBMCs or T cells enriched from blood (not recorded which). These receptors came from a woman under 30 who had been exposed to COVID-19.

The chain carries TRBV7-2 and TRBJ2-2, with no clear D. Trimming removed 5 bases at V and 0 bases at J, with 10 bases between. CDR1 is SGHTA, CDR2 FQGNSA, per germline. The CDR3 is 15 residues long. The CDR3 DNA is TGTGCCAGCAGCCCCCTGGGCGCGAACACCGGGGAGCTGTTTTTT. Its protein product is CASSPLGANTGELFF.

The rearrangement joins TRBV28 to TRBJ1-2; unclear D gene. Trimming removed 4 bases from V and 6 bases from J, with 15 bases in between. The CDR3 runs to 14 residues. The germline V gene encodes CDR1 MDHEN and CDR2 SYDVKM. The CDR3 DNA reads as TGTGCCAGCAGTTCCCCCGGGAGAAACGATGGCTACACCTTC. It translates to CASSSPGRNDGYTF.

This chain links TRBV9 with TRBJ1-2; TRBD1 matches 10 bases. With V trimmed by 3 bases and J by 8 bases, 7 bases remained unmatched. Germline V CDR1 and CDR2: SGDLS, YYNGEE. This CDR3 is built from 14 residues. Here the CDR3 reads CASSAAGTGEGYTF. As DNA, the CDR3 is TGTGCCAGCAGCGCAGCCGGGACAGGGGAGGGCTACACCTTC. Drawing the rest from reference TRBV9 and TRBJ1-2, the complete variable domain is DSGVTQTPKHLITATGQRVTLRCSPRSGDLSVYWYQQSLDQGLQFLIQYYNGEERAKGNILERFSAQQFPDLHSELNLSSLELGDSALYFCASSAAGTGEGYTFGSGTRLTVV.

The gene calls are TRBV7-3 and TRBJ1-2, with 7 bases matching TRBD1. CDR1 is SGHTA and CDR2 is FQGTGA in the germline V gene. The CDR3 loop spans 14 amino acids. Losses at the gene ends were 5 bases for V and 11 bases for J; bases not matched to a gene: 14. DNA of the CDR3: TGTGCCAGCAGCCCAGAGGGGACAGATCCCCTTTACACCTTC. This encodes CASSPEGTDPLYTF. Full variable domain (rest looked up from reference TRBV7-3 and TRBJ1-2): GAGVSQTPSNKVTEKGKYVELRCDPISGHTALYWYRQSLGQGPEFLIYFQGTGAADDSGLPNDRFFAVRPEGSVSTLKIQRTERGDSAVYLCASSPEGTDPLYTFGSGTRLTVV.

The chain employs TRBV7-2 and TRBJ1-1; unclear D gene. CDR1 and CDR2 (germline): SGHTA, FQGNSA. V lost 5 bases to trimming and J lost 3 bases, with 13 bases between them. This CDR3 comprises 14 residues. The CDR3 region is CASSRWSPDTEAFF. CDR3 DNA: TGTGCCAGCAGCCGTTGGAGTCCGGACACTGAAGCTTTCTTT.

This chain links TRBV3-1 (or the pseudogene TRBV3-2) with TRBJ2-3; maybe TRBD1 (6 bases). V gave up 5 bases and J gave up 1 base, with 19 bases separating them. The CDR3 is 17 amino acids. Germline V gene sequence: CDR1 LGHDT, CDR2 YNNKEL (reference sequence). The CDR3 sequence is CASSGLQGEHRTDTQYF. The CDR3 coding sequence is TGTGCCAGCAGCGGCCTACAGGGAGAGCACCGCACAGATACGCAGTATTTT.

This chain uses TRBV6-4 with TRBJ1-2; 9 nucleotides agree with TRBD1. Per germline, CDR1 MRHNA and CDR2 SNTAGT. The trim removed 2 bases at V and 7 bases at J, leaving 5 bases unmatched. The CDR3 runs to 14 residues. The DNA for the CDR3 is TGTGCCAGCAGTGACAGAACAGGGGGCGGTGGCTACACCTTC. Its translation is CASSDRTGGGGYTF.

This clone was detected only a few times. The gene calls are TRBV27 and TRBJ2-2; TRBD1 might be the D (6 bases). The CDR3 length is 13 residues. Germline lookup yields CDR1 MNHEY and CDR2 SMNVEV (reference sequence). V was trimmed by 7 bases and J by 4 bases, leaving 10 bases between them. CDR3 residues: CASTPTGTGELFF. CDR3 coding DNA: TGTGCCAGCACCCCGACAGGCACCGGGGAGCTGTTTTTT.

The genes are TRBV6-5 and TRBJ1-5; D gene uncertain. The CDR3 spans 15 residues. Germline V gives CDR1 MNHEY, CDR2 SVGAGI. V lost 4 bases, J lost 0 bases, and 10 bases lay in between. The CDR3 DNA follows: TGTGCCAGCAGTTCCCGGGGTTATAGCAATCAGCCCCAGCATTTT. It yields the protein CASSSRGYSNQPQHF.

This sequence joins TRBV5-1 and TRBJ1-2, with D unresolved. The V end was cut by 0 bases, the J end by 1 base, with 7 bases between. Germline V gene data show CDR1 as SGHRS and CDR2 as YFSETQ. CDR3 length: 14 amino acids. For the CDR3, the DNA is TGCGCCAGCAGCTTGGACAGATATAACTATGGCTACACCTTC. Protein: CASSLDRYNYGYTF.

This chain joins TRBV9 and TRBJ2-3; 11 bases map to TRBD2. Germline CDR1 and CDR2: SGDLS and YYNGEE. The CDR3 consists of 17 residues. After removal of 1 base from V and 0 bases from J, the junction contained 4 bases not matched to a gene. DNA of the CDR3: TGTGCCAGCAGCGTACCGACTAGCGGGGCAAGCACAGATACGCAGTATTTT. It specifies CASSVPTSGASTDTQYF.

The chain uses TRBV12-3 or TRBV12-4 and TRBJ2-5; the match to TRBD1 covers 7 bases. Unmatched junction bases numbered 2, after V lost 5 bases and J lost 2 bases. The CDR3 extends over 13 amino acids. The CDR3 DNA reads TGTGCCAGCAGTCCGGGACAGCAAGAGACCCAGTACTTC. As protein: CASSPGQQETQYF.

This clone was found a few times. The chain uses TRBV28 and TRBJ1-6; possible D gene TRBD1, 6 bases. The germline V and J ends were trimmed by 6 bases and 3 bases, with 9 bases remaining between them. The CDR3 sequence is 14 residues long. Germline CDR1 reads MDHEN; CDR2 reads SYDVKM. The CDR3 DNA sequence: TGTGCCAGCAGCCCACAGGGCTATAATTCACCCCTCCACTTT. Its translation is CASSPQGYNSPLHF.

The genes are TRBV5-5 and TRBJ2-5; 12 positions agree with TRBD2. The CDR3 covers 15 residues. The V and J ends lost 4 bases and 5 bases, in that order; junction bases with no gene match: 6. Germline assignment: CDR1 SGHKS and CDR2 YYEKEE (reference sequence). The CDR3 region has the DNA TGTGCCAGCAGCCTACTAGCGGGGGGAGCGGAGACCCAGTACTTC. The encoded protein is CASSLLAGGAETQYF. Complete variable domain (other parts from reference TRBV5-5 and TRBJ2-5): DAGVTQSPTHLIKTRGQQVTLRCSPISGHKSVSWYQQVLGQGPQFIFQYYEKEERGRGNFPDRFSARQFPNYSSELNVNALLLGDSALYLCASSLLAGGAETQYFGPGTRLLVL.

V usage is TRBV28 and J usage is TRBJ1-6; 9 bases agree with TRBD1. Germline lookup yields CDR1 MDHEN and CDR2 SYDVKM. V gave up 2 bases and J gave up 7 bases; unmatched junction bases: 6. The CDR3 contains 16 residues. The CDR3 loop is CASSLARDRANSPLHF. The CDR3 nucleotides read TGTGCCAGCAGTTTAGCCCGGGACAGGGCGAATTCACCCCTCCACTTT.

The chain employs TRBV4-2 and TRBJ1-6; D is possibly TRBD1 (6 bases). The CDR3 contains 15 residues. Germline loops: CDR1 LGHNA, CDR2 YNFKEQ. Trimming cost V 1 base and J 8 bases, with 12 bases left between them. CDR3 coding DNA: TGTGCCAGCAGCCAAGTAACAGGGTGGGATTCACCCCTCCACTTT. Its protein product is CASSQVTGWDSPLHF.

The rearrangement joins TRBV4-3 to TRBJ1-3; no definite D call. CDR3 length: 15 amino acids. The germline V and J ends were trimmed by 0 bases and 0 bases, with 6 bases remaining between them. CDR1 is LGHNA, CDR2 YSLEER, per germline. DNA for the CDR3: TGCGCCAGCAGCCAAGATTACAGCTCTGGAAACACCATATATTTT. As protein: CASSQDYSSGNTIYF.

This chain's CDR3 is CASSLSTGTYEQYF. In DNA, the CDR3 is TGTGCCAGCAGTTTATCGACAGGGACCTACGAGCAGTACTTC. This rearrangement joins TRBV27 to TRBJ2-7; TRBD1 aligns across 7 bases. In germline, CDR1 is MNHEY, CDR2 SMNVEV (reference sequence). Trimming at V came to 0 bases and at J to 2 bases, leaving 1 base not matched to a gene. This CDR3 spans 14 amino acids.

The chain links TRBV6-2 or TRBV6-3 to TRBJ1-1; 8 positions match TRBD1. The J segment lost 5 bases and the V segment lost 6 bases, leaving 8 bases of the junction unmatched. Looked up from germline, CDR1 is MNHEY and CDR2 is SVGEGT. This CDR3 contains 14 residues. The CDR3 reads CASSNGRGRTEAFF. CDR3 nucleotides: TGTGCCAGCAGCAACGGCAGGGGGCGAACTGAAGCTTTCTTT.

This clone was recorded once. J is TRBJ2-7 and V is TRBV6-2 or TRBV6-3; D gene unclear. The V end lost 5 bases, the J end lost 0 bases, and 14 bases lay between the germline ends. The CDR3 loop spans 15 amino acids. Per germline, CDR1 MNHEY and CDR2 SVGEGT. CDR3 coding DNA: TGTGCCAGCAGTACCGGTGCGTCCCCCTCCTACGAGCAGTACTTC. Amino acid sequence: CASSTGASPSYEQYF.

The chain combines TRBV3-1 (or the pseudogene TRBV3-2) with TRBJ1-5; D unclear. The CDR3 is 15 residues long. Germline V CDR1 and CDR2: LGHDT, YNNKEL (reference sequence). V was shortened by 2 bases and J by 4 bases, with 12 bases between the two germline ends. The CDR3 DNA reads TGTGCCAGCAGCCAAAGTCCTACGGGGAATCAGCCCCAGCATTTT. Translation gives CASSQSPTGNQPQHF.

This chain links TRBV28 with TRBJ1-2, with D unresolved. V lost 6 bases, J lost 2 bases, and 16 bases lay in between. CDR3 length: 15 residues. CDR1 and CDR2 from the germline V gene are MDHEN and SYDVKM. The CDR3 DNA sequence: TGTGCCAGCAGCAAAGACCGGGAACTAAACTATGGCTACACCTTC. Protein sequence: CASSKDRELNYGYTF.

The chain combines TRBV27 with TRBJ2-1, with TRBD2 matching over 12 bases. Germline loops: CDR1 MNHEY, CDR2 SMNVEV (reference sequence). V dropped 6 bases and J dropped 5; count of bases not matched to a gene: 5. The CDR3 runs 15 residues. The CDR3: CASRASGRAHNEQFF. As DNA, the CDR3 is TGTGCCAGCAGGGCTAGCGGGAGGGCCCACAATGAGCAGTTCTTC.

This clone was observed a single time. This sequence joins TRBV25-1 and TRBJ2-7, with TRBD1 matching 9 bases. The length of the CDR3 is 15 residues. The germline CDR1 and CDR2 sequences are MGHDK and SYGVNS. The junction had 7 bases not matched to a gene; V was cut back by 1 base and J by 6 bases. The CDR3 protein is CASSELNRGLREQYF. Written as DNA, the CDR3 is TGTGCCAGCAGTGAATTGAACAGGGGGCTGCGCGAGCAGTACTTC.

The chain has TRBV28 and TRBJ1-6; D ambiguous. This CDR3 is built from 15 residues. The ends were cut back, 3 bases at V and 0 bases at J, with 6 bases in the middle. Germline V gene data show CDR1 as MDHEN and CDR2 as SYDVKM. In DNA, the CDR3 is TGTGCCAGCAGTTTTTGGAGCTCCTATAATTCACCCCTCCACTTT. Protein sequence: CASSFWSSYNSPLHF.

This rearrangement joins TRBV11-3 to TRBJ2-1; D possibly corresponds to TRBD2 (5 bases). This CDR3 is 14 amino acids long. Between the trimmed V and J ends, which lost 5 bases and 4 bases, there was a span of 12 bases. Germline CDR1 SGHNT, CDR2 YENEEA. The CDR3 DNA reads as TGTGCCAGCAGCCGGGCCGGGGAGTACAATGAGCAGTTCTTC. It specifies CASSRAGEYNEQFF.

The gene calls are TRBV27 and TRBJ2-5; the D is unclear. V lost 3 bases, J lost 2 bases, and 7 bases lay in between. Per germline, CDR1 MNHEY and CDR2 SMNVEV (reference sequence). The CDR3 runs 13 residues. The CDR3 nucleotides are TGTGCCAGCAGTTTCCAATTGCAAGAGACCCAGTACTTC. Its translation: CASSFQLQETQYF.